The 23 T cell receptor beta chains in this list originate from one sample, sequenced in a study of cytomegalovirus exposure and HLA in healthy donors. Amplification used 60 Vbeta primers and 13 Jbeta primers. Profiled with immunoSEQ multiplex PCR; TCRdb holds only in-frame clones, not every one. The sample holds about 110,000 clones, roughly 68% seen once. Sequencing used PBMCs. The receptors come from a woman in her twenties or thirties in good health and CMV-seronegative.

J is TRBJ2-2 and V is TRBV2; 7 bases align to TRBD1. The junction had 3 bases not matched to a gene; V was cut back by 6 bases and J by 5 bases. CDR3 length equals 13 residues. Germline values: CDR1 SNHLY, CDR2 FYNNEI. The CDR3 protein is CASRQGLTGELFF. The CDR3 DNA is TGTGCCAGCAGACAGGGGTTGACCGGGGAGCTGTTTTTT.

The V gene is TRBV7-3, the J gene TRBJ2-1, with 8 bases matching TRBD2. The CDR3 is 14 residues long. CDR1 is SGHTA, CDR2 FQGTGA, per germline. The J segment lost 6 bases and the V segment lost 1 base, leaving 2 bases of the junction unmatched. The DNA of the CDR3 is TGTGCCAGCAGCTTAAGTGCGGGGGGCAATGAGCAGTTCTTC. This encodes CASSLSAGGNEQFF.

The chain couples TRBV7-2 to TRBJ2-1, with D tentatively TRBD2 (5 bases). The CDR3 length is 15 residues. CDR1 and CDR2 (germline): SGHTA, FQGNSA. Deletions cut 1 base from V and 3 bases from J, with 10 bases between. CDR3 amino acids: CASSLVERYYNEQFF. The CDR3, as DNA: TGTGCCAGCAGCTTAGTCGAGCGGTACTACAATGAGCAGTTCTTC.

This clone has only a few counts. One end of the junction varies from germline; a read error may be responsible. CDR3 sequence reads: CSSSSEREGYTF. DNA of the CDR3: TGTTCCAGCAGCAGCGAAAGGGAGGGCTACACCTTC. The V and J genes are TRBV7-9 and TRBJ1-2; unclear D gene. Germline loops: CDR1 SEHNR, CDR2 FQNEAQ (reference sequence). The CDR3 covers 12 residues.

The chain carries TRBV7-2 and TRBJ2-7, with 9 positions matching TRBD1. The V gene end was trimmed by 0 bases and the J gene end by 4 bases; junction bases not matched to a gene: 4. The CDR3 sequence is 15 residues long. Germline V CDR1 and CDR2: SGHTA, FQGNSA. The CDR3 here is CASSLADRGGYEQYF. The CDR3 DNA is TGTGCCAGCAGCTTAGCGGACAGGGGAGGGTACGAGCAGTACTTC.

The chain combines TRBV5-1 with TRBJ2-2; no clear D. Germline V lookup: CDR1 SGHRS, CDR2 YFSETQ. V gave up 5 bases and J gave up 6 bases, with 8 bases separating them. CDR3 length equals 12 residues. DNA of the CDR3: TGCGCCAGCAGAGAGAGTCCCGGGGAGCTGTTTTTT. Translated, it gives CASRESPGELFF.

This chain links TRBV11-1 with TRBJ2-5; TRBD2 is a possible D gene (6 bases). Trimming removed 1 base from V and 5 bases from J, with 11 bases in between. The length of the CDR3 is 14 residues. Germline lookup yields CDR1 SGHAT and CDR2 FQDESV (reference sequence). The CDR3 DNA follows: TGTGCCAGCAGCTTAGGCGGGGTCGTTGAGACCCAGTACTTC. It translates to CASSLGGVVETQYF.

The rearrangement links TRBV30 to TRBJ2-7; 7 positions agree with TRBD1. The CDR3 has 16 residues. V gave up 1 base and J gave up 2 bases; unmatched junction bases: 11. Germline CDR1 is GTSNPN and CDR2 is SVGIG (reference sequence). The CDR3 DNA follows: TGTGCCTGGAGTGGATCCCCAACAGGGGACCCCTACGAGCAGTACTTC. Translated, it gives CAWSGSPTGDPYEQYF.

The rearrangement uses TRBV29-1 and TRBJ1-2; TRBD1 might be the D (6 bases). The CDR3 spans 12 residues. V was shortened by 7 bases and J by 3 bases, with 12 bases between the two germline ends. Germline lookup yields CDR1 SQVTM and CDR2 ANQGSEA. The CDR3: CSALDRDYGYTF. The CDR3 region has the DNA TGCAGCGCTTTGGACAGAGACTATGGCTACACCTTC.

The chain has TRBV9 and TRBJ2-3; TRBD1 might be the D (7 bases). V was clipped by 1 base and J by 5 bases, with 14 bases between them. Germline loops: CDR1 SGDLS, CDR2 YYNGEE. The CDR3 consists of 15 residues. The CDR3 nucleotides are TGTGCCAGCAGCGTACATAACAGGGGAGGAGATACGCAGTATTTT. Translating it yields CASSVHNRGGDTQYF.

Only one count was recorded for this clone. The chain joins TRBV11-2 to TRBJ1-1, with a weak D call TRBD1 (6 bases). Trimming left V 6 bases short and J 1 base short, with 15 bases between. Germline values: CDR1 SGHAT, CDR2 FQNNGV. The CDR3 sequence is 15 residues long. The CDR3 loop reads CASRIGPRGNTEAFF. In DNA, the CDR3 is TGTGCCAGCAGGATAGGTCCCAGGGGGAACACTGAAGCTTTCTTT.

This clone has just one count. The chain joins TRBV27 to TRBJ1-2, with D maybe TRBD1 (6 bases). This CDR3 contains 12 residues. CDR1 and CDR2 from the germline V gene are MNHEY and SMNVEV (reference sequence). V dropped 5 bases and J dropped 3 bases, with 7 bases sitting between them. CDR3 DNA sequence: TGTGCCAGCAGTAACAGGGACTATGGCTACACCTTC. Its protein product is CASSNRDYGYTF.

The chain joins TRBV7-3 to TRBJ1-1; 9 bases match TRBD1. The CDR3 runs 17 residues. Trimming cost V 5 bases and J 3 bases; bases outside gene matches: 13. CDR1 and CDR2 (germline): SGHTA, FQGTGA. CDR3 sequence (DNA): TGTGCCAGCAGCACTTACAGGGGGCAAGGATCAGACACTGAAGCTTTCTTT. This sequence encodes CASSTYRGQGSDTEAFF.

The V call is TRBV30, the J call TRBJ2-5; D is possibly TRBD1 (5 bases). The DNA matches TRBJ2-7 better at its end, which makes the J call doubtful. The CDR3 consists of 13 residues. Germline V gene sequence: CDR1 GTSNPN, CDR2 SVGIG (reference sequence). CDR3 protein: CAWSSGQTYEQYF. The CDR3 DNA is TGTGCCTGGAGCTCAGGGCAGACCTACGAGCAGTACTTC.

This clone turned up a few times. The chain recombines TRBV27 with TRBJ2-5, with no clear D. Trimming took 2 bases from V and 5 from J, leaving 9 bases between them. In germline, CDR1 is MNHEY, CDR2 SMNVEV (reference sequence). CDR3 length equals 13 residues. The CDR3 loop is CASSLPNGETQYF. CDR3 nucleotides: TGTGCCAGCAGTTTACCCAACGGGGAGACCCAGTACTTC.

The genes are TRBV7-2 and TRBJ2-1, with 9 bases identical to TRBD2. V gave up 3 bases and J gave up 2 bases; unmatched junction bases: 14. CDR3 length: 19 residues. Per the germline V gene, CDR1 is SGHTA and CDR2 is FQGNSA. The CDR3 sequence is CASSLIVSGRRRAYNEQFF. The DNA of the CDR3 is TGTGCCAGCAGCTTGATTGTTAGCGGGAGACGGAGGGCCTACAATGAGCAGTTCTTC. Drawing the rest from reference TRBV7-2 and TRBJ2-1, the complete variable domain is GAGVSQSPSNKVTEKGKDVELRCDPISGHTALYWYRQSLGQGLEFLIYFQGNSAPDKSGLPSDRFSAERTGGSVSTLTIQRTQQEDSAVYLCASSLIVSGRRRAYNEQFFGPGTRLTVL.

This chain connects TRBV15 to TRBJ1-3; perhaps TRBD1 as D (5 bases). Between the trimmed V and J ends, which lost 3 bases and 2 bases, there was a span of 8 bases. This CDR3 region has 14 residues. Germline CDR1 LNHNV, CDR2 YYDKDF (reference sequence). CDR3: CATSSGGTGNTIYF. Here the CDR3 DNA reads TGTGCCACCAGCAGCGGGGGTACTGGAAACACCATATATTTT.

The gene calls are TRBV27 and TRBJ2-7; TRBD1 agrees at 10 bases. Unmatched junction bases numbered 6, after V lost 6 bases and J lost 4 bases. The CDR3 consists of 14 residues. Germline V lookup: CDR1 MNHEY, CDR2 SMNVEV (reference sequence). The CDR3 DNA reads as TGTGCCAGCAGCGGGACAGGGGCTCTATACGAGCAGTACTTC. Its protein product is CASSGTGALYEQYF.

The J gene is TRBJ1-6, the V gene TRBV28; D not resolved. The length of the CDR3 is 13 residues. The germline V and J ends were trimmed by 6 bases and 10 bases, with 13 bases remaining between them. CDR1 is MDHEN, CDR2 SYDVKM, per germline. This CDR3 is CASSDNFDSPLHF. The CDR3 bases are TGTGCCAGCAGCGACAATTTCGACTCACCCCTCCACTTT.

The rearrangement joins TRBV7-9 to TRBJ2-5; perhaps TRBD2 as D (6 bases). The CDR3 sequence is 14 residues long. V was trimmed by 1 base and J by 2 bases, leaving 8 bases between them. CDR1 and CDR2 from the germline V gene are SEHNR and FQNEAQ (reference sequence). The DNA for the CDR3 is TGTGCCAGCAGCTTAGGGACTATACAAGAGACCCAGTACTTC. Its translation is CASSLGTIQETQYF.

CDR3 coding DNA: TGTGCCAGTAGTATGCCGGGGAGAAACTACGAGCAGTACTTC. It translates to CASSMPGRNYEQYF. V and J are TRBV19 and TRBJ2-7, with D perhaps matching TRBD2 (5 bases). Germline-derived CDR1 and CDR2 are LNHDA and SQIVND (reference sequence). V was trimmed by 3 bases and J by 3 bases, leaving 12 bases between them. This CDR3 contains 14 residues.

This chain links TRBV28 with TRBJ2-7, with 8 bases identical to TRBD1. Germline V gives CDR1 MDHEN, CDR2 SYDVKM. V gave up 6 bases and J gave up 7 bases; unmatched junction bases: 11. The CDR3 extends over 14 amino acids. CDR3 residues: CASSNSKTGEEQYF. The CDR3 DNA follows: TGTGCCAGCAGCAACTCCAAGACAGGGGAAGAGCAGTACTTC.

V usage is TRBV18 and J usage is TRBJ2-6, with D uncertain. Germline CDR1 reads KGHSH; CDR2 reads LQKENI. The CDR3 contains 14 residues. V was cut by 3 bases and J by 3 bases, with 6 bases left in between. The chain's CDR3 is CASSPLDGANVLTF. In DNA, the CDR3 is TGTGCCAGCTCACCCCTAGATGGGGCCAACGTCCTGACTTTC.